This T cell receptor (beta chain) came from a study of T cells in Graves' hyperthyroidism and ophthalmopathy. Authors of the study amplified TCR beta CDR3 regions from RNA transcripts. During a first-round RT-PCR of the TCR CDR3, the HTBI primer set was used. MiXCR was run by TCRdb on the multiplex PCR reads, yielding one entry per CDR3 protein. This repertoire shows about 520,000 distinct CDR3 sequences, roughly a quarter found once; its top ten account for about 11%. V lost 10 bases and J lost 2; bases outside the gene matches: 8. The CDR3 length is 14 residues. Sample: blood. This clonotype originated in a woman in her twenties or thirties with Graves' ophthalmopathy. The chain has TRBV12-3 or TRBV12-4 and TRBJ2-7, with 10 bases aligning to TRBD2. This CDR3 is CATLASGSPYEQYF. As DNA, the CDR3 is TGTGCCACCCTGGCTAGCGGGAGCCCCTACGAGCAGTACTTC.